This T cell receptor (beta chain) was sequenced in a study of early T cells in non-severe SARS-CoV-2 infection. In the study overall: The study sequenced bulk RNA from unsorted whole blood, with chains unpaired. Findings of the study overall: In VDJdb matching, anti-spike CD8 responses were favored while private and CD4 specificities went missing.

The ends were cut back, 8 bases at V and 3 bases at J, with 12 bases in the middle. Germline V gene data show CDR1 as MDHEN and CDR2 as SYDVKM. There are 13 residues in the CDR3. Attached unique molecular identifiers marked individual cDNA molecules. TCRdb re-called the 5' RACE reads with MiXCR, one entry per CDR3 protein. This sample has roughly 86,000 distinct CDR3 sequences, with roughly 6% found just once. This clonotype was recorded many times. What it binds is unknown. The TCR comes from an adult who was a healthcare worker with PCR-confirmed SARS-CoV-2 infection or an uninfected control (not recorded which). The sample comprised whole blood. The genes are TRBV28 and TRBJ2-3; D is uncertain. The CDR3 protein is CASGVFSTDTQYF. The CDR3 nucleotides read TGTGCCAGCGGGGTATTTAGTACAGATACGCAGTATTTT.